Below, one T cell receptor (beta chain) is given with its context. TCRdb's copy holds only in-frame clones and misses some; the assay was immunoSEQ multiplex PCR. Of hundreds of thousands of clones listed, around 89% are singletons. This CDR3 is built from 13 residues. CDR1 is SGHVS and CDR2 is FQNEAQ in the germline V gene. V lost 6 bases, J lost 2 bases, and 11 bases lay in between. These data belong to a study of shared T cell receptors in the human thymus. These same data were also listed under a study on human thymus T cells.

The sequencing input was thymocytes. The chain uses TRBV7-8 and TRBJ2-7; weak D call: TRBD1 (6 bases). The TCR sequence derives from a boy in the first two years of life with a congenital heart defect. DNA of the CDR3: TGTGCCAGCAGTCCATGGGACACCTACGAGCAGTACTTC. Protein sequence: CASSPWDTYEQYF.